This TCR beta chain emerged from a study of regulatory and conventional T cells in RAG deficiency. The sorted conventional CD4+ T cells were CD25-low and CD127-high, with genomic DNA sequenced. The data were produced by immunoSEQ multiplex PCR, yet TCRdb's version contains in-frame clones alone and is incomplete. The table shows approximately 48,000 clones, with 70% to 90% occurring only once. On this clone: Its antigen remains unidentified.

V gave up 0 bases and J gave up 4 bases, with 1 base separating them. The CDR3 is 12 residues long. The germline V gene has CDR1 SGHNT and CDR2 YYREEE (reference sequence). The study, taken as a whole, reports: Shannon entropy fell and Simpson indices rose in RAG-deficient patients.

The sample was also linked to a second study, of regulatory T cells. That report notes: Amplification used 52 TRBV primers and 13 TRBJ primers.

Sequencing was done on a sample of CD4+ effector T cells sorted from blood. This TCR was sampled from a human donor in good health. The chain carries TRBV5-4 and TRBJ2-2; D remains ambiguous. CDR3 bases: TGTGCCAGCAGCTTGGCCACCGGGGAGCTGTTTTTT. This translates into CASSLATGELFF.